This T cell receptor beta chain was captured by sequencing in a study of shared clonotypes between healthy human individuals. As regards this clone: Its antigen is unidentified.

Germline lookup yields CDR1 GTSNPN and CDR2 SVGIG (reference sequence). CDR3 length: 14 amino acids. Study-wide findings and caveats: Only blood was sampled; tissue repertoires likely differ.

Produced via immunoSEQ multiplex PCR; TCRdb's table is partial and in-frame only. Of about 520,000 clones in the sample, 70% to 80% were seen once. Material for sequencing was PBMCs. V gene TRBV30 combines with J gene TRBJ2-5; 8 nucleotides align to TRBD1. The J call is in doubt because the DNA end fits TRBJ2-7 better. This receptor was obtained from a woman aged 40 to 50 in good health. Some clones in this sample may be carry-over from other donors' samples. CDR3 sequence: CAWRGPPGGREQYF. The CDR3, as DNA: TGTGCCTGGAGGGGTCCTCCAGGGGGCCGCGAGCAGTACTTC.